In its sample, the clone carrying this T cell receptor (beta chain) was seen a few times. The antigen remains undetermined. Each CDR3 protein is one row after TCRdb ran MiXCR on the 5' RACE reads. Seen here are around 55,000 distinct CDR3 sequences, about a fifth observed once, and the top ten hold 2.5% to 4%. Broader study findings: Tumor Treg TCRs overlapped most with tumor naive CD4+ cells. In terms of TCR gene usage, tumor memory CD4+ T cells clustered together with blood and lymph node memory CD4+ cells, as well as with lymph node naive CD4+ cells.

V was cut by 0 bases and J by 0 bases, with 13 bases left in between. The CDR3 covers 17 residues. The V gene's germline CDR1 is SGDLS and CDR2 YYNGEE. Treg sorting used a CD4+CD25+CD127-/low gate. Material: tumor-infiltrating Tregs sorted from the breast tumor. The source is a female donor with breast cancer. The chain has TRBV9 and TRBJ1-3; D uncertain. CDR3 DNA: TGTGCCAGCAGCGTAGGGGAGGGCGCCTACTCTGGAAACACCATATATTTT. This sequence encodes CASSVGEGAYSGNTIYF.